The clone carrying this T cell receptor (beta chain) was counted between two and nine times. Its matching antigen is unknown. This sample is drawn from a study of cytomegalovirus exposure and HLA in healthy donors. Study summary: Researchers found that about 82% of about 400 genotyped donors fell within the Caucasian-associated ancestry cluster. Study-level points and caveats: In an earlier analysis, about 87% or about 30%: the productive usage of most TCR beta V segments. The listing of some 170 TCR beta chains classed them as cytomegalovirus-associated.

Primers included in the PCR were 60 Vbeta and 13 Jbeta primers. Generated by immunoSEQ multiplex PCR, the TCRdb table keeps only in-frame clones and is missing some. In the table there are approximately 150,000 clones, approximately 80% of which are singletons. CDR3 size: 13 residues. V lost 9 bases and J lost 4, with 15 bases in between. Looked up from germline, CDR1 is ENHRY and CDR2 is SYGVKD. This sequence was found in a male donor in good health and CMV-seronegative. Sequenced: PBMCs. The chain recombines TRBV10-3 with TRBJ1-1, with D unresolved. Here the CDR3 reads CAIGSPTGTEAFF. The CDR3 DNA reads TGTGCCATAGGGAGCCCTACTGGCACTGAAGCTTTCTTT.